Shown below are 15 T cell receptor beta chains from a single sample sequenced in a study of T cell responses to AZD1222 COVID-19 vaccine. Profiled with immunoSEQ multiplex PCR; TCRdb holds only in-frame clones, not every one. The table lists roughly 150,000 clones, more than 85% of them singletons. The material sequenced was peripheral blood, taken on day 0 of AZD1222 vaccination. These receptors were taken from an adult in good health.

V usage is TRBV28 and J usage is TRBJ2-1; D ambiguous. Between the trimmed V and J ends, which lost 4 bases and 3 bases, there was a span of 7 bases. CDR1 and CDR2 from the germline V gene are MDHEN and SYDVKM. The CDR3 has 13 residues. CDR3 region: CASSSIGYNEQFF. DNA for the CDR3: TGTGCCAGCAGTTCGATAGGCTACAATGAGCAGTTCTTC.

The chain combines TRBV27 with TRBJ1-2, with D unclear. V dropped 4 bases and J dropped 3 bases, with 9 bases sitting between them. Germline values: CDR1 MNHEY, CDR2 SMNVEV (reference sequence). This CDR3 has 13 amino acids. The DNA for the CDR3 is TGTGCCAGCAGTTCGGGTGGTGACTATGGCTACACCTTC. Translating it yields CASSSGGDYGYTF.

The chain joins TRBV14 to TRBJ2-1, with 14 bases aligning to TRBD2. With V trimmed by 6 bases and J by 2 bases, 9 bases remained unmatched. The CDR3 runs 18 residues. Germline V gives CDR1 SGHDN, CDR2 FVKESK. CDR3 amino acids: CASSDGLAGGGTYNEQFF. The DNA of the CDR3 is TGTGCCAGCAGTGACGGACTAGCGGGAGGAGGAACCTACAATGAGCAGTTCTTC. The full variable domain, with the rest looked up from reference TRBV14 and TRBJ2-1, is EAGVTQFPSHSVIEKGQTVTLRCDPISGHDNLYWYRRVMGKEIKFLLHFVKESKQDESGMPNNRFLAERTGGTYSTLKVQPAELEDSGVYFCASSDGLAGGGTYNEQFFGPGTRLTVL.

The rearrangement uses TRBV3-1 (or the pseudogene TRBV3-2) and TRBJ2-1, with 7 nucleotides matching TRBD1. There are 19 residues in the CDR3. The germline V gene has CDR1 LGHDT and CDR2 YNNKEL (reference sequence). The V and J ends lost 1 base and 5 bases, in that order; junction bases with no gene match: 17. The CDR3 DNA follows: TGTGCCAGCAGCCAAGTCAGATTACGACAGGGCCGAGGGGACAATGAGCAGTTCTTC. Translating gives CASSQVRLRQGRGDNEQFF.

This sequence joins TRBV6-2 or TRBV6-3 and TRBJ2-7; possible D gene TRBD2, 5 bases. The germline CDR1 and CDR2 sequences are MNHEY and SVGEGT. The CDR3 is 16 amino acids. V was pared by 0 bases and J by 6 bases, with 18 bases between. Here the CDR3 reads CASSYSRGVKTVEQYF. The CDR3 DNA follows: TGTGCCAGCAGTTACTCACGGGGTGTGAAGACGGTCGAGCAGTACTTC.

The sample holds one count of this clone. The rearrangement joins TRBV28 to TRBJ1-2; the D is unclear. V was clipped by 10 bases and J by 5 bases, with 20 bases between them. Germline V gives CDR1 MDHEN, CDR2 SYDVKM. CDR3 length: 14 residues. This chain's CDR3 is CAIIPGNERYGYTF. The CDR3 bases are TGTGCCATCATCCCGGGAAACGAGCGGTATGGCTACACCTTC.

CDR3 protein: CATSVGQGYEQYF. CDR3 nucleotides: TGTGCCACCAGTGTTGGACAGGGGTACGAGCAGTACTTC. The chain carries TRBV24-1 and TRBJ2-7, with TRBD1 matching 9 bases. The J segment lost 4 bases and the V segment lost 5 bases, leaving 2 bases of the junction unmatched. CDR3 length: 13 residues. Germline V gene sequence: CDR1 KGHDR, CDR2 SFDVKD.

This chain uses TRBV19 with TRBJ2-2; 9 positions agree with TRBD2. This CDR3 is built from 15 residues. Losses at the gene ends were 2 bases for V and 9 bases for J; bases not matched to a gene: 7. Germline loops: CDR1 LNHDA, CDR2 SQIVND (reference sequence). The CDR3 protein is CASSIRSGSIWELFF. The CDR3 DNA sequence: TGTGCCAGTAGTATACGTAGCGGGAGTATCTGGGAGCTGTTTTTT. Full variable domain (missing parts from reference TRBV19 and TRBJ2-2): DGGITQSPKYLFRKEGQNVTLSCEQNLNHDAMYWYRQDPGQGLRLIYYSQIVNDFQKGDIAEGYSVSREKKESFPLTVTSAQKNPTAFYLCASSIRSGSIWELFFGEGSRLTVL.

The chain joins TRBV11-3 to TRBJ2-2, with 10 bases matching TRBD1. V lost 4 bases to trimming and J lost 7 bases; unmatched junction nucleotides: 6. The CDR3 is 15 residues long. Germline CDR1 is SGHNT and CDR2 is YENEEA. The CDR3, as DNA: TGTGCCAGCAGCTGGGAGACAGGGGGCGGCGGGGAGCTGTTTTTT. This translates into CASSWETGGGGELFF.

The rearrangement joins TRBV5-1 to TRBJ1-2, with D possibly TRBD1 on 5 matching bases. CDR3 length: 13 residues. Germline lookup yields CDR1 SGHRS and CDR2 YFSETQ. V lost 3 bases and J 1 base, leaving 7 bases between the germline ends. In DNA form, the CDR3 reads TGCGCCAGCAGCTACAGGATTAACTATGGCTACACCTTC. Amino acids: CASSYRINYGYTF.

CDR3 DNA: TGTGCCAGCAGTTACTTCCGGGACAGGGAAAAAGGGAGCATGAACACTGAAGCTTTCTTT. Its translation is CASSYFRDREKGSMNTEAFF. The chain joins TRBV6-2 or TRBV6-3 to TRBJ1-1; 9 nucleotides line up with TRBD1. The V gene's germline CDR1 is MNHEY and CDR2 SVGEGT. The V segment lost 1 base and the J segment 0 bases; nucleotides outside the gene matches: 15. The CDR3 sequence is 20 residues long.

The chain recombines TRBV19 with TRBJ1-1; D not resolved. Trimming took 2 bases from V and 1 from J, leaving 11 bases between them. Germline V gene lookup returns CDR1 LNHDA and CDR2 SQIVND (reference sequence). The length of the CDR3 is 15 residues. CDR3: CASSIRRYPNTEAFF. In DNA, the CDR3 is TGTGCCAGTAGTATAAGGCGCTACCCGAACACTGAAGCTTTCTTT.

This rearrangement joins TRBV28 to TRBJ2-5; no clear D gene. The CDR3 length is 15 residues. The V and J ends lost 2 bases and 2 bases respectively, with 12 bases between them. Germline V CDR1 and CDR2: MDHEN, SYDVKM. The CDR3 region is CASSLVGMGQETQYF. The CDR3 bases are TGTGCCAGCAGTTTAGTAGGGATGGGGCAAGAGACCCAGTACTTC.

The chain is built from TRBV19 and TRBJ1-2, with D unclear. The CDR3 runs 13 residues. Germline CDR1 LNHDA, CDR2 SQIVND (reference sequence). Trimming took off 6 bases at V and 5 bases at J, with 13 bases between the two ends. This CDR3 is CASSRAGRYGYTF. The CDR3 coding sequence is TGTGCCAGTAGCCGTGCGGGGAGGTATGGCTACACCTTC.

V and J are TRBV2 and TRBJ1-1; a weak D match, TRBD1 (5 bases). Germline V gene data show CDR1 as SNHLY and CDR2 as FYNNEI. The CDR3 extends over 15 amino acids. With 6 bases removed from V and 0 bases from J, the gap between germline ends came to 14 bases. CDR3 DNA: TGTGCCAGCAGCGCCGACAGAAGGGTGAACACTGAAGCTTTCTTT. This sequence encodes CASSADRRVNTEAFF.